The 9 T cell receptor beta chains reported below all come from one sample, sequenced in a study of blood T cells in healthy people across ages. Primed by a sample-barcoded 5' primer and a J-beta primer mix, a second PCR proceeded for about 7 to 12 cycles. TCRdb reprocessed the 5' RACE reads with MiXCR, giving one entry per CDR3 protein. The sample has some 1.7 million distinct CDR3 sequences, about 30% seen once. Sequenced sample: blood. The receptors were gathered from a woman aged 30 to 39 in good health.

The chain combines TRBV21-1 with TRBJ2-5; TRBD1 was called by the table and not checked on the DNA. TRBV21-1 has pseudogene status. This CDR3 comprises 14 residues. This CDR3 reads CASSKGGGVETQYF. The CDR3 nucleotides are TGTGCCAGCAGCAAAGGTGGGGGGGTAGAGACCCAGTACTTC.

The rearrangement joins TRBV7-9 to TRBJ2-3; D uncertain. With 7 bases removed from V and 3 bases from J, the gap between germline ends came to 17 bases. CDR3 length: 15 amino acids. Germline V gives CDR1 SEHNR, CDR2 FQNEAQ (reference sequence). The CDR3 coding sequence is TGTGCCAGCACCACCGGACGTGGCGAGACAGATACGCAGTATTTT. Translated: CASTTGRGETDTQYF. The variable domain in full, with the rest retrieved from reference TRBV7-9 and TRBJ2-3, is DTGVSQNPRHKITKRGQNVTFRCDPISEHNRLYWYRQTLGQGPEFLTYFQNEAQLEKSRLLSDRFSAERPKGSFSTLEIQRTEQGDSAMYLCASTTGRGETDTQYFGPGTRLTVL.

This clonotype was seen repeatedly, ten times or more. The J gene is TRBJ2-7, the V gene TRBV20-1; D is possibly TRBD1 or TRBD2 (5 bases each). CDR3 length equals 14 residues. V dropped 7 bases and J dropped 0 bases, with 16 bases sitting between them. Germline CDR1 and CDR2: DFQATT and SNEGSKA (reference sequence). The CDR3 bases are TGCAGTGGAACCGGGACGGACTTCTCCTACGAGCAGTACTTC. This codes for CSGTGTDFSYEQYF.

Only a few counts were recorded for this clonotype. The chain couples TRBV12-3 or TRBV12-4 to TRBJ1-1; TRBD1 aligns across 7 bases. Trimming at V came to 4 bases and at J to 8 bases, leaving 10 bases not matched to a gene. The CDR3 loop spans 14 amino acids. DNA of the CDR3: TGTGCCAGCAGTTCCTCCGGGGGACAGCTCGAAGCTTTCTTT. This translates into CASSSSGGQLEAFF.

Concerning this clonotype: One base away lies a much larger clone, so this may be a sequencing read error. The CDR3 ends on some other residue instead of the conserved phenylalanine or tryptophan, so this is likely a read error. The rearrangement uses TRBV10-2 and TRBJ2-1; TRBD1 matches 8 bases. V dropped 7 bases and J dropped 5; count of bases not matched to a gene: 7. The CDR3 runs 14 residues. The germline V gene encodes CDR1 WSHSY and CDR2 SAAADI. In nucleotides, the CDR3 is TGCGCCAGCACTCAGGACAGGGTGGACAATGAGCAGTTCGTC. Translated: CASTQDRVDNEQFV.

The chain joins TRBV6-1 to TRBJ1-3; D perhaps matches TRBD1 (6 bases). The ends were cut back, 0 bases at V and 0 bases at J, with 12 bases in the middle. The CDR3 sequence is 17 residues long. Germline V lookup: CDR1 MNHNS, CDR2 SASEGT. CDR3 amino acids: CASSEAAGGNSGNTIYF. The CDR3 DNA is TGTGCCAGCAGTGAAGCCGCCGGGGGCAACTCTGGAAACACCATATATTTT.

This clonotype was counted only a few times. CDR3 nucleotides: TGCAGTGCTAGGGCCACAGGGAAGTCAGACACAGATACGCAGTATTTT. Translating gives CSARATGKSDTDTQYF. This rearrangement joins TRBV20-1 to TRBJ2-3, with D tentatively TRBD1 (6 bases). CDR1 and CDR2 (germline): DFQATT, SNEGSKA (reference sequence). V lost 3 bases to trimming and J lost 2 bases, with 18 bases between them. The CDR3 covers 16 residues.

This clonotype showed up many times. The V and J genes are TRBV20-1 and TRBJ1-2; the D is unclear. The CDR3 spans 12 residues. With 3 bases removed from V and 3 bases from J, the gap between germline ends came to 8 bases. Germline-derived CDR1 and CDR2 are DFQATT and SNEGSKA (reference sequence). The CDR3 DNA reads as TGCAGTGCTAGTCCCGGGGACTATGGCTACACCTTC. Translating it yields CSASPGDYGYTF.

V and J are TRBV12-3 or TRBV12-4 and TRBJ1-3; a possible D gene is TRBD1 (5 bases). The CDR3 has 16 residues. Deletions cut 0 bases from V and 0 bases from J, with 9 bases between. CDR3 amino acids: CASSLARDVSGNTIYF. CDR3 sequence (DNA): TGTGCCAGCAGTTTAGCGCGGGACGTCTCTGGAAACACCATATATTTT.